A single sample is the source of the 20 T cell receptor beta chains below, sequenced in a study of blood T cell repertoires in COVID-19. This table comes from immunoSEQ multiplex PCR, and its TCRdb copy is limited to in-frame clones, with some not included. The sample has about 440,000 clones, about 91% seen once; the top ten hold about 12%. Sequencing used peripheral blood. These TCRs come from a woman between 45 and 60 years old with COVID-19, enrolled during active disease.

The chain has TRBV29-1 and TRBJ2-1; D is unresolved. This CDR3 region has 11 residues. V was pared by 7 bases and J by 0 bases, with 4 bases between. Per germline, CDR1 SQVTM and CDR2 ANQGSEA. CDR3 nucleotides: TGCAGCGGTAGCTCCTACAATGAGCAGTTCTTC. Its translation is CSGSSYNEQFF.

CDR3 in DNA: TGTGCCAGCAGTCGGGACACCAACACCGGGGAGCTGTTTTTT. This gives the protein CASSRDTNTGELFF. The V and J genes are TRBV6-5 and TRBJ2-2, with a possible D match to TRBD1 (6 bases). This CDR3 region has 14 residues. Trimming took off 5 bases at V and 2 bases at J, with 9 bases between the two ends. Germline loops: CDR1 MNHEY, CDR2 SVGAGI.

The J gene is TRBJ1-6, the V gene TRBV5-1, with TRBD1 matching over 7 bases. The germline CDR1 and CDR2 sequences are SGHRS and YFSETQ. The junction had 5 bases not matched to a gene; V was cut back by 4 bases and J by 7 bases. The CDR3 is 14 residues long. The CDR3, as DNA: TGCGCCAGCAGCCTACAGACAGGGAATTCACCCCTCCACTTT. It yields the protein CASSLQTGNSPLHF.

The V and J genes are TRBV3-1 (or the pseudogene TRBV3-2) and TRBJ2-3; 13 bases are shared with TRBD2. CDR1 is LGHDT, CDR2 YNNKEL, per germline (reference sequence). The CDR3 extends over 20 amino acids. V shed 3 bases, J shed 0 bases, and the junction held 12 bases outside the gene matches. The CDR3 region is CASSHLLGTSGNASTDTQYF. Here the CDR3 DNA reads TGTGCCAGCAGCCATTTGTTAGGGACTAGCGGGAACGCTAGCACAGATACGCAGTATTTT.

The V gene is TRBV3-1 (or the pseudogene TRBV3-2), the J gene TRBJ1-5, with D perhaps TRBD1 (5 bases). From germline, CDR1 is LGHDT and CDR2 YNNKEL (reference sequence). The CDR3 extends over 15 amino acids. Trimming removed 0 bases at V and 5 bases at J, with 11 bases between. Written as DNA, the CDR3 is TGTGCCAGCAGCCAAGATGGGGGGAGGCATCAGCCCCAGCATTTT. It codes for CASSQDGGRHQPQHF.

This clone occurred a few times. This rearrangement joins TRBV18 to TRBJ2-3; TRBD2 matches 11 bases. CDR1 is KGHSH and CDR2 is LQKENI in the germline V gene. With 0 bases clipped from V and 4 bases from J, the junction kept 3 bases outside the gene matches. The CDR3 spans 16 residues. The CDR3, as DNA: TGTGCCAGCTCACCACCGGGGACTAGCGGACCAGATACGCAGTATTTT. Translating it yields CASSPPGTSGPDTQYF.

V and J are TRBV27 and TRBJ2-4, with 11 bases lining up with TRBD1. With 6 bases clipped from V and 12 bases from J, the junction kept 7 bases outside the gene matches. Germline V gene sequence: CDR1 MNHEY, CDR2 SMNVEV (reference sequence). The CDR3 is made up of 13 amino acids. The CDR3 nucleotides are TGTGCCAGCAGAAGGACAGGGGGCTTGGGTCAGTACTTC. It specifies CASRRTGGLGQYF.

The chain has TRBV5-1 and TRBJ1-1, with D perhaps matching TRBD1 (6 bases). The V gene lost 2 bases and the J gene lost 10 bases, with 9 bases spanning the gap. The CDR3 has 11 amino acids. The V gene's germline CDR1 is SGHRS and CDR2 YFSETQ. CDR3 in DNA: TGCGCCAGCAGCTTCGAAGGGGGAGCTTTCTTT. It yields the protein CASSFEGGAFF.

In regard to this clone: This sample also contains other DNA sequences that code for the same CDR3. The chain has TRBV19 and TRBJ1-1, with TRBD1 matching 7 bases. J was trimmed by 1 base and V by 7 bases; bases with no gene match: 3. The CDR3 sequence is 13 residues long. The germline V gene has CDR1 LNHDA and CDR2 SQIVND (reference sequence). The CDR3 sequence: CASTDRRNTEAFF. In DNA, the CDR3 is TGTGCCAGTACGGACAGGCGGAACACTGAAGCTTTCTTT.

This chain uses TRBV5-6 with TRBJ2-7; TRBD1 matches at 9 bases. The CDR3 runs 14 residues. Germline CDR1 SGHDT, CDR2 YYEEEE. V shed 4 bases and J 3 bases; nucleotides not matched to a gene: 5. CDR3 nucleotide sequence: TGTGCCAGCAGCCTGGGACAGGGTATCTACGAGCAGTACTTC. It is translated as CASSLGQGIYEQYF.

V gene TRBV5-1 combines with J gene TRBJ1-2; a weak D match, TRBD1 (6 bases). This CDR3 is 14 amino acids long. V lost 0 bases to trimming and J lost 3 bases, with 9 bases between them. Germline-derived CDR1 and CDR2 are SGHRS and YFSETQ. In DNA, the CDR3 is TGCGCCAGCAGCTTGGCCGCAGGGGACTATGGCTACACCTTC. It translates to CASSLAAGDYGYTF.

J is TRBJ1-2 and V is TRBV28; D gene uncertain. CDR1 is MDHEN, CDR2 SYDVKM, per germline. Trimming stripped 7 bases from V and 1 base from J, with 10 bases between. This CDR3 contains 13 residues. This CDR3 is CASNGLFNYGYTF. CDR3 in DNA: TGTGCCAGCAACGGACTGTTTAACTATGGCTACACCTTC.

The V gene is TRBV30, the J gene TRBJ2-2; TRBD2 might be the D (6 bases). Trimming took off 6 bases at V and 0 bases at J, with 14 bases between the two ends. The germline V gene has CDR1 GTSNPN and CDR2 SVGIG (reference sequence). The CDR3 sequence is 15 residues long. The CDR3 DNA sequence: TGTGCCTGCAAGGACGGGGGTACGAACACCGGGGAGCTGTTTTTT. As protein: CACKDGGTNTGELFF.

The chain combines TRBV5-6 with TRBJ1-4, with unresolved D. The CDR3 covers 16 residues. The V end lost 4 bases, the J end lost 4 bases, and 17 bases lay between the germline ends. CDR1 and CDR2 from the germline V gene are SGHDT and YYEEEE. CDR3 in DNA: TGTGCCAGCAGCCCGGGTATAGGACTTAATAATGAAAAACTGTTTTTT. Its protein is CASSPGIGLNNEKLFF.

Written as DNA, the CDR3 is TGTGCCAGCAGCTTATCTTCCCCGGGTACGCAGTATTTT. This gives the protein CASSLSSPGTQYF. The J gene is TRBJ2-3, the V gene TRBV7-3, with D hard to call. The ends were cut back, 2 bases at V and 8 bases at J, with 11 bases in the middle. This CDR3 is 13 amino acids long. Germline CDR1 reads SGHTA; CDR2 reads FQGTGA.

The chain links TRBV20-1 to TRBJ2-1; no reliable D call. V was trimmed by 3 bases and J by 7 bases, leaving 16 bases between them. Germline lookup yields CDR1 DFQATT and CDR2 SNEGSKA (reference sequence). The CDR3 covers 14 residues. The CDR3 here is CSASRPGLSNEQFF. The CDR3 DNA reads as TGCAGTGCTAGTCGCCCCGGTCTTAGTAATGAGCAGTTCTTC.

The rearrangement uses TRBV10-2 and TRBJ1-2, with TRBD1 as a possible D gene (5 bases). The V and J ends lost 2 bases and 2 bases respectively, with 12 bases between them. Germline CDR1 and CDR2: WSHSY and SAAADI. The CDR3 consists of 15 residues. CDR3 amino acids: CASSEPSRGNYGYTF. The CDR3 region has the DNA TGCGCCAGCAGTGAGCCCAGTCGGGGGAACTATGGCTACACCTTC.

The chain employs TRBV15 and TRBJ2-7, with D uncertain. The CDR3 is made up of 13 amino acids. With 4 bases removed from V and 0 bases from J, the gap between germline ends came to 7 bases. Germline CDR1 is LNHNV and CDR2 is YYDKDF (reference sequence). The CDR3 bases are TGTGCCACCAGCACTACCCTCTCCTACGAGCAGTACTTC. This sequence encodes CATSTTLSYEQYF.

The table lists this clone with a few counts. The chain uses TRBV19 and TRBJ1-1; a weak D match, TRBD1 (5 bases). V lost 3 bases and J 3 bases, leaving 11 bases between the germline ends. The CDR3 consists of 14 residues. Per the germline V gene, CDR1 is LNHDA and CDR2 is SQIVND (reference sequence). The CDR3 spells CASSMGPRDTEAFF. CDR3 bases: TGTGCCAGTAGTATGGGGCCCCGGGACACTGAAGCTTTCTTT.

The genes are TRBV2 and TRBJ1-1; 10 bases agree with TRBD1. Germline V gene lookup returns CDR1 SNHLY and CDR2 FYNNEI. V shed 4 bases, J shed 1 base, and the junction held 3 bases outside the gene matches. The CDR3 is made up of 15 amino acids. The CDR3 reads CASSARTGGNTEAFF. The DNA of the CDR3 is TGTGCCAGCAGTGCCCGGACAGGGGGGAACACTGAAGCTTTCTTT.